These T cell receptor beta chains were read from a single sample in a study of blood T cell repertoires in COVID-19. Assay: immunoSEQ multiplex PCR; the TCRdb copy retains only in-frame clones and omits some. The profile shows approximately 130,000 clones, around 83% of them singletons. Material for sequencing was PBMCs or T cells enriched from blood (not recorded which). All receptors derive from a man aged 25-45 years who had recovered from COVID-19. CDR3s include the opening cysteine and the closing phenylalanine or tryptophan. The order of the fields is clone size, J gene, V gene, D gene, CDR3 DNA, CDR3 protein. A D gene is named only where the DNA matches it firmly. Clone size appears in some rows only: once, few, many, or a class for an expanded clone.

NA | TRBJ2-1 | TRBV7-3 | NA | TGTGCCAGCAGCCCCAACTCCAATGAGCAGTTCTTC | CASSPNSNEQFF
NA | TRBJ1-1 | TRBV19 | TRBD1 | TGTGCCAGTATCTCCCCCGGGACAGGGGGCTTCATGAACACTGAAGCTTTCTTT | CASISPGTGGFMNTEAFF
NA | TRBJ2-3 | TRBV9 | TRBD2 | TGTGCCAGCAGCGTACCGGGACTAGGTTTGACGGATTCAGATACGCAGTATTTT | CASSVPGLGLTDSDTQYF
NA | TRBJ2-3 | TRBV5-8 | TRBD2 | TGTGCCAGCAGATCTCCGGGACTAGCCTCCCTAGATACGCAGTATTTT | CASRSPGLASLDTQYF
NA | TRBJ1-2 | TRBV7-9 | NA | TGTGCCAGCAGCGTAGACGGATCCGGAGGCGGCTACACCTTC | CASSVDGSGGGYTF
NA | TRBJ1-1 | TRBV6-5 | NA | TGTGCCAGCAGTTACTCATCAGGGTTGAACACTGAAGCTTTCTTT | CASSYSSGLNTEAFF
NA | TRBJ1-2 | TRBV5-1 | NA | TGCGCCAGCAGACCATCAGGGGAGATTAACTATGGCTACACCTTC | CASRPSGEINYGYTF
NA | TRBJ1-2 | TRBV3-1/TRBV3-2 | TRBD1 | TGTGCCAGCAGCCAGGAGTTCGACAGGGTCCATGGCTACACCTTC | CASSQEFDRVHGYTF
NA | TRBJ2-2 | TRBV7-9 | NA | TGTGCCAGCAGGCACCCCGACCAAACTAGAACCGGGGAGCTGTTTTTT | CASRHPDQTRTGELFF
NA | TRBJ1-4 | TRBV29-1 | NA | TGCAGCGTTGGGACTGGAGTTAATGAAAAACTGTTTTTT | CSVGTGVNEKLFF
NA | TRBJ2-2 | TRBV12-5 | TRBD1 | TGTGCTAGTGGTTTGGGCCTTATTCCGGGACAGACCGGGGAGCTGTTTTTT | CASGLGLIPGQTGELFF
NA | TRBJ1-1 | TRBV6-6 | NA | TGTGCCAGCAGGGGCGGGACTGGGAACACTGAAGCTTTCTTT | CASRGGTGNTEAFF
few | TRBJ1-1 | TRBV5-1 | TRBD1 | TGCGCCAGCAGCTTAGGACAGGGGGCGCGGCGGACTGAAGCTTTCTTT | CASSLGQGARRTEAFF